This T cell receptor beta chain emerged from a study of radiation and T cells in renal cell carcinoma. In the study overall: Nephrectomy followed 15 Gy stereotactic body radiation by 4 weeks.

The V gene lost 8 bases and the J gene lost 3 bases, with 11 bases spanning the gap. CDR1 and CDR2 (germline): MDHEN, SYDVKM. The CDR3 consists of 13 residues. Here immunoSEQ multiplex PCR was the method, and the copy in TCRdb shows in-frame clones only, minus some. The repertoire holds 40,000 to 60,000 clones, with about 80% as singletons. Described time point: baseline pretreatment blood. The treatment was: 15 Gy SBRT to primary tumor, nephrectomy 4 weeks later. After SBRT, blood was collected at 2 and 4 weeks, plus baseline. The chain is built from TRBV28 and TRBJ1-5, with D maybe TRBD1 (5 bases). This clonotype originated in a woman aged 65 to 85 with renal cell carcinoma. Sequences were derived from blood, sampled from a patient whose treatment included radiotherapy and nephrectomy. CDR3 residues: CASGTVDNQPQHF. The CDR3 nucleotides are TGTGCCAGCGGGACGGTGGACAATCAGCCCCAGCATTTT.